This is a list of T cell receptor beta chains from one sample in a study of control samples from healthy donors and cancer patients. Generated by immunoSEQ multiplex PCR, the TCRdb table keeps only in-frame clones and is missing some. Here the sample spans 95,000 to 130,000 clones, 80% to 90% being singletons. Sequences were obtained from PBMCs. The receptors here all came from a woman aged 45-65 years with colorectal cancer. Each CDR3 is given with its conserved first and last residue. Fields, in order: clone size, D gene, J gene, V gene, CDR3 protein, CDR3 DNA. A D gene is named only where the DNA matches it firmly. Size is stated for part of the rows, as once, few or many counts, or as a class when the clone is expanded.

abundance: once; d_gene: NA; j_gene: TRBJ2-3; v_gene: TRBV25-1; CDR3aa: CASSDWRGRGLTDTQYF; CDR3nt: TGTGCCAGCAGTGACTGGAGGGGGCGGGGCCTCACAGATACGCAGTATTTT
abundance: NA; d_gene: NA; j_gene: TRBJ1-2; v_gene: TRBV2; CDR3aa: CASSGGTSYGYTF; CDR3nt: TGTGCCAGCAGTGGCGGGACTTCCTATGGCTACACCTTC
abundance: NA; d_gene: TRBD2; j_gene: TRBJ2-1; v_gene: TRBV27; CDR3aa: CASSRPFLAGEGNEQFF; CDR3nt: TGTGCCAGCAGTCGTCCTTTTCTAGCGGGAGAGGGCAATGAGCAGTTCTTC
abundance: NA; d_gene: TRBD1; j_gene: TRBJ1-2; v_gene: TRBV7-6; CDR3aa: CASSWAGDRGAYGYTF; CDR3nt: TGTGCCAGCAGCTGGGCTGGGGACAGGGGCGCCTATGGCTACACCTTC
abundance: once; d_gene: NA; j_gene: TRBJ1-1; v_gene: TRBV29-1; CDR3aa: CSVEESVYTEAFF; CDR3nt: TGCAGCGTTGAAGAGTCGGTTTACACTGAAGCTTTCTTT
abundance: NA; d_gene: NA; j_gene: TRBJ1-1; v_gene: TRBV7-9; CDR3aa: CASSLYKVPEAFF; CDR3nt: TGTGCCAGCAGCTTATATAAGGTTCCTGAAGCTTTCTTT
abundance: NA; d_gene: NA; j_gene: TRBJ2-7; v_gene: TRBV4-1; CDR3aa: CASSQNRNSYEQYF; CDR3nt: TGCGCCAGCAGCCAAAACAGAAACTCCTACGAGCAGTACTTC
abundance: NA; d_gene: TRBD1; j_gene: TRBJ1-1; v_gene: TRBV7-2; CDR3aa: CASSLGPPGQMNTEAFF; CDR3nt: TGTGCCAGCAGCTTAGGGCCTCCGGGACAGATGAACACTGAAGCTTTCTTT
abundance: NA; d_gene: NA; j_gene: TRBJ2-3; v_gene: TRBV11-2; CDR3aa: CASSLDFGVSTDTQYF; CDR3nt: TGTGCCAGCAGCTTAGATTTTGGGGTCAGCACAGATACGCAGTATTTT
abundance: NA; d_gene: NA; j_gene: TRBJ1-2; v_gene: TRBV19; CDR3aa: CASSIERRRGYTF; CDR3nt: TGTGCCAGTAGTATAGAAAGGCGACGAGGCTACACCTTC
abundance: few; d_gene: NA; j_gene: TRBJ1-6; v_gene: TRBV30; CDR3aa: CAWSVPDKRNSPLHF; CDR3nt: TGTGCCTGGAGTGTACCGGACAAGAGAAATTCACCCCTCCACTTT
abundance: NA; d_gene: NA; j_gene: TRBJ2-7; v_gene: TRBV30; CDR3aa: CAWSVSSGGLSYEQYF; CDR3nt: TGTGCCTGGAGTGTATCCTCCGGCGGGCTCTCCTACGAGCAGTACTTC
abundance: NA; d_gene: NA; j_gene: TRBJ1-5; v_gene: TRBV6-2/TRBV6-3; CDR3aa: CASSYLGNSNQPQHF; CDR3nt: TGTGCCAGCAGTTATCTGGGGAATAGCAATCAGCCCCAGCATTTT
abundance: NA; d_gene: NA; j_gene: TRBJ2-3; v_gene: TRBV15; CDR3aa: CATSRDVSPSTDTQYF; CDR3nt: TGTGCCACCAGCAGAGATGTCAGCCCCAGCACAGATACGCAGTATTTT
abundance: NA; d_gene: NA; j_gene: TRBJ2-7; v_gene: TRBV18; CDR3aa: CASSPSGGFAYEQYF; CDR3nt: TGTGCCAGCTCACCATCCGGTGGGTTCGCCTACGAGCAGTACTTC
abundance: NA; d_gene: NA; j_gene: TRBJ1-5; v_gene: TRBV28; CDR3aa: CASKQGIAPQHF; CDR3nt: TGTGCCAGCAAACAGGGAATTGCGCCACAGCATTTT
abundance: NA; d_gene: NA; j_gene: TRBJ1-1; v_gene: TRBV14; CDR3aa: CASSRLINTEAFF; CDR3nt: TGTGCCAGCAGCCGACTAATAAACACTGAAGCTTTCTTT